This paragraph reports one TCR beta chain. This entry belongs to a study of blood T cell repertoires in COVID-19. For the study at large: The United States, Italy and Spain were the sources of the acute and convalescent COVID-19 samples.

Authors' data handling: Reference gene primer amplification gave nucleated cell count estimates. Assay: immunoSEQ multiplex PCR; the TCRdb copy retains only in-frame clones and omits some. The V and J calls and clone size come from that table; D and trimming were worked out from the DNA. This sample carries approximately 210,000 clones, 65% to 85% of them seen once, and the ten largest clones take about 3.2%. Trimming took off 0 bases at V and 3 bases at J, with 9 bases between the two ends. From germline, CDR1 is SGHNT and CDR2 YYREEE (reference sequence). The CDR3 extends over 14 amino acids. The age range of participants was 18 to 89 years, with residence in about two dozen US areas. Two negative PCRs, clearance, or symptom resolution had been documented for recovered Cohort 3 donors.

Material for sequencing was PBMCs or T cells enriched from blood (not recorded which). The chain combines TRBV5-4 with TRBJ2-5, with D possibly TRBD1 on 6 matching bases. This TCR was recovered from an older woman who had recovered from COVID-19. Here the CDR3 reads CASSLVGGEETQYF. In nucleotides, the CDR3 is TGTGCCAGCAGCTTGGTAGGGGGAGAAGAGACCCAGTACTTC.